This entry features one TCR beta chain sequence. What it binds is not known. V lost 0 bases, J lost 2 bases, and 10 bases lay in between. The CDR3 loop spans 16 amino acids. Germline lookup yields CDR1 LGHNA and CDR2 YSLEER. This record belongs to a study of T cells in localized non-small cell lung cancer. Profiled with immunoSEQ multiplex PCR; TCRdb holds only in-frame clones, not every one. The repertoire consists of around 83,000 clones, with over 70% occurring once and the leading ten covering over 15%. Study-level findings and limits: Owing to sequencing of a solitary tumor region, heterogeneity cannot be discounted.

This clonotype was obtained from a man aged 35 to 69 with stage II squamous cell lung carcinoma. Sequencing was performed on PBMCs, taken before any cancer treatment. The V and J genes are TRBV4-3 and TRBJ2-2; the D is unclear. In nucleotides, the CDR3 is TGCGCCAGCAGCCAAGATTTTAGACATAACACCGGGGAGCTGTTTTTT. Its translation: CASSQDFRHNTGELFF.